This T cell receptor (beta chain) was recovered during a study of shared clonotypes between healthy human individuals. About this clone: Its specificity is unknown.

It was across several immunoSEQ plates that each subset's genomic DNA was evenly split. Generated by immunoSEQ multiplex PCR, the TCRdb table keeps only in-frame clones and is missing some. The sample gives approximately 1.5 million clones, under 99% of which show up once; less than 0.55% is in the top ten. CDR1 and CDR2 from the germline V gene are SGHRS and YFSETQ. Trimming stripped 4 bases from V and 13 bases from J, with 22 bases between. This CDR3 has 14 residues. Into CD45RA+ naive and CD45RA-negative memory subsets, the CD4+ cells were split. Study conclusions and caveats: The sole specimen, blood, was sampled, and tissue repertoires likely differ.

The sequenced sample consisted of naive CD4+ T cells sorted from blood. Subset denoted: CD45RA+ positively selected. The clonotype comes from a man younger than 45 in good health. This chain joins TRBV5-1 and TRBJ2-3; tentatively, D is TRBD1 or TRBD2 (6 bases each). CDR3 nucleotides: TGCGCCAGCAGCGGAGGGATATCAGCTAGGGGGGAGTATTTT. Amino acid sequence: CASSGGISARGEYF.